The rows below give T cell receptor beta chains drawn from one sample of a study of T-cell memory formation after mild COVID-19. TCRdb passed the 5' RACE reads through MiXCR, listing each CDR3 protein once. The data contain some 330,000 distinct CDR3 sequences, roughly 21% of them singletons. Sequencing input: PBMCs or a T cell subset sorted from them (not recorded which). These receptor sequences come from an adult woman who had mild COVID-19 (a few samples of this study predate the infection). Cell type and time point are not known. The CDR3 runs from the conserved cysteine through the conserved F or W. The D gene is left open where the match is weak. Clone sizes are given selectively: once, few, many, or a class where the clone is expanded.

TRBV25-1	-	14	TRBJ1-1	-	CASSENRYNTEAFF	TGTGCCAGCAGTGAGAACAGATATAACACTGAAGCTTTCTTT
TRBV6-5	few	13	TRBJ1-2	-	CASSYSLRFGYTF	TGTGCCAGCAGTTACTCGCTTAGGTTTGGCTACACCTTC
TRBV5-4	-	15	TRBJ2-2	-	CASSLAGRGAGELFF	TGTGCCAGCAGCTTGGCCGGCAGGGGGGCCGGGGAGCTGTTTTTT
TRBV11-2	few	15	TRBJ2-2	TRBD1	CASSFGQGYTGELFF	TGTGCCAGCAGCTTCGGACAGGGGTACACCGGGGAGCTGTTTTTT
TRBV24-1	once	14	TRBJ1-1	-	CATSDPVEGTEAFF	TGTGCCACCAGTGACCCGGTGGAAGGCACTGAAGCTTTCTTT
TRBV7-3	many	14	TRBJ2-1	TRBD2	CASSPYGLADEQFF	TGTGCCAGCAGTCCATACGGACTAGCGGATGAGCAGTTCTTC
TRBV5-1	few	14	TRBJ2-1	TRBD1	CASNSGQGADEQFF	TGCGCCAGCAACTCGGGACAGGGGGCCGATGAGCAGTTCTTC
TRBV6-1	-	16	TRBJ1-2	TRBD1	CASSGGTATVGYGYTF	TGTGCCAGCAGTGGGGGGACAGCCACGGTGGGCTATGGCTACACCTTC
TRBV6-5	few	15	TRBJ2-4	TRBD2	CASSGTSGLKNIQYF	TGTGCCAGCAGCGGGACTAGCGGGCTCAAAAACATTCAGTACTTC
TRBV5-1	-	17	TRBJ2-1	TRBD2	CASSLPGLAGANNEQFF	TGCGCCAGCAGCTTGCCCGGTCTAGCGGGGGCCAACAATGAGCAGTTCTTC
TRBV18	few	17	TRBJ1-5	TRBD1	CASSPPFDRVAGQPQHF	TGTGCCAGCTCACCACCGTTCGACAGGGTAGCGGGTCAGCCCCAGCATTTT
TRBV9	few	17	TRBJ2-1	TRBD2	CASSVGLGLADDNEQFF	TGTGCCAGCAGCGTAGGGTTGGGGCTAGCGGACGACAATGAGCAGTTCTTC
TRBV4-1	-	14	TRBJ1-2	TRBD1	CASSQAGTGVGYTF	TGCGCCAGCAGCCAAGCCGGGACAGGGGTGGGCTACACCTTC
TRBV25-1	-	12	TRBJ2-5	-	CASRGSQETQYF	TGTGCCAGCAGGGGCAGCCAAGAGACCCAGTACTTC
TRBV7-6	few	14	TRBJ2-5	-	CASSLTEIQETQYF	TGTGCCAGCAGCTTAACGGAAATCCAAGAGACCCAGTACTTC
TRBV20-1	few	11	TRBJ1-2	-	CSASRTYGYTF	TGCAGTGCTAGCCGGACCTATGGCTACACCTTC
TRBV7-8	few	14	TRBJ1-2	-	CASSRTGPAAGYTF	TGTGCCAGCAGCCGTACCGGGCCTGCGGCTGGCTACACCTTC
TRBV5-1	-	13	TRBJ2-7	-	CASSRWGSYEQYF	TGCGCCAGCAGTCGTTGGGGTTCCTACGAGCAGTACTTC
TRBV11-2	-	16	TRBJ2-1	TRBD1	CASSLDWTGVGNEQFF	TGTGCCAGCAGCTTAGATTGGACAGGGGTGGGCAATGAGCAGTTCTTC
TRBV6-5	once	11	TRBJ2-5	-	CASRTEETQYF	TGTGCCAGCAGGACAGAAGAGACCCAGTACTTC
TRBV20-1	-	15	TRBJ2-5	TRBD2	CSARDSGGAQETQYF	TGCAGTGCTAGAGATAGCGGGGGGGCCCAAGAGACCCAGTACTTC
TRBV7-2	many	15	TRBJ1-1	-	CASSLGGVMNTEAFF	TGTGCCAGCAGCTTAGGCGGGGTCATGAACACTGAAGCTTTCTTT
TRBV29-1	few	14	TRBJ2-2	-	CSVHSGTNTGELFF	TGCAGCGTTCATTCCGGGACAAACACCGGGGAGCTGTTTTTT
TRBV6-2/TRBV6-3	-	14	TRBJ2-5	-	CASSYLRAAETQYF	TGTGCCAGCAGTTACCTGCGGGCTGCGGAGACCCAGTACTTC